A single sample is the source of the 23 T cell receptor beta chains below, sequenced in a study of T cell responses to AZD1222 COVID-19 vaccine. Here immunoSEQ multiplex PCR was the method, and the copy in TCRdb shows in-frame clones only, minus some. The sample holds 210,000 or so clones, approximately 94% seen once. The starting material was peripheral blood, obtained on day 0 of MenACWY control vaccination. Source of these receptors: an adult in good health.

The V and J genes are TRBV7-2 and TRBJ2-1, with D uncertain. The CDR3 is 15 residues long. The V gene lost 5 bases and the J gene lost 0 bases, with 11 bases spanning the gap. Germline CDR1 is SGHTA and CDR2 is FQGNSA. The CDR3 loop is CASSLTTSSYNEQFF. Written as DNA, the CDR3 is TGTGCCAGCAGCCTCACGACAAGCTCCTACAATGAGCAGTTCTTC.

The gene calls are TRBV30 and TRBJ1-6, with D possibly matching TRBD1 (5 bases). Trimming stripped 4 bases from V and 6 bases from J, with 16 bases between. The CDR3 consists of 15 residues. The germline CDR1 and CDR2 sequences are GTSNPN and SVGIG (reference sequence). The CDR3 coding sequence is TGTGCCTGGAAACCCCAGGGCACCGGTAATTCACCCCTCCACTTT. It codes for CAWKPQGTGNSPLHF.

The V gene is TRBV30, the J gene TRBJ2-7; 10 bases match TRBD1. V lost 1 base to trimming and J lost 13 bases; unmatched junction nucleotides: 7. In germline, CDR1 is GTSNPN, CDR2 SVGIG (reference sequence). This CDR3 region has 12 residues. The CDR3 DNA reads as TGTGCCTGGAGTGGCCAGGGACAGGGGTTATACTTC. Its protein is CAWSGQGQGLYF.

This chain connects TRBV19 to TRBJ2-7; a weak D match, TRBD2 (6 bases). This CDR3 comprises 13 residues. The V and J ends lost 6 bases and 0 bases respectively, with 9 bases between them. CDR1 and CDR2 (germline): LNHDA, SQIVND (reference sequence). The CDR3: CASRKTSSYEQYF. As DNA, the CDR3 is TGTGCCAGTAGGAAGACTAGCTCCTACGAGCAGTACTTC.

The rearrangement joins TRBV5-1 to TRBJ1-6; D gene uncertain. The germline CDR1 and CDR2 sequences are SGHRS and YFSETQ. Trimming cost V 4 bases and J 6 bases, with 14 bases left between them. The CDR3 extends over 15 amino acids. In DNA form, the CDR3 reads TGCGCCAGCAGCCTGGATGGCGACCGTAATTCACCCCTCCACTTT. Protein: CASSLDGDRNSPLHF.

V usage is TRBV7-2 and J usage is TRBJ1-2, with 8 bases fitting TRBD1. Germline V gene sequence: CDR1 SGHTA, CDR2 FQGNSA. Losses at the gene ends were 5 bases for V and 7 bases for J; bases not matched to a gene: 12. The CDR3 consists of 15 residues. Written as DNA, the CDR3 is TGTGCCAGCAGCCCAGAGGACAGGGATTCCGCTGGCTACACCTTC. Translation gives CASSPEDRDSAGYTF.

This clone was counted once. The chain couples TRBV7-2 to TRBJ2-3, with 11 positions matching TRBD2. Germline V gene data show CDR1 as SGHTA and CDR2 as FQGNSA. This CDR3 contains 15 residues. Trimming removed 6 bases from V and 6 bases from J; junction bases left unmatched: 8. The CDR3 coding sequence is TGTGCCAGCAGTCTGCAGACTAGCGGGGTCGATACGCAGTATTTT. Its protein product is CASSLQTSGVDTQYF.

The J gene is TRBJ1-2, the V gene TRBV6-5; D is unclear. Trimming pared 0 bases from V and 6 bases from J, leaving 14 bases between. Germline V CDR1 and CDR2: MNHEY, SVGAGI. The CDR3 totals 15 residues. Written as DNA, the CDR3 is TGTGCCAGCAGTTACTCGAAGGGCCTCGTAAATGGCTACACCTTC. This translates into CASSYSKGLVNGYTF.

The chain joins TRBV13 to TRBJ1-3, with D uncertain. The CDR3 spans 13 residues. V dropped 5 bases and J dropped 0 bases, with 5 bases sitting between them. Germline V gene data show CDR1 as PRHDT and CDR2 as FYEKMQ (reference sequence). The CDR3 DNA reads TGTGCCAGCAGCCCATTCTCTGGAAACACCATATATTTT. Protein: CASSPFSGNTIYF.

V is TRBV28 and J is TRBJ2-7; maybe TRBD2 (6 bases). The CDR3 loop spans 14 amino acids. Germline-derived CDR1 and CDR2 are MDHEN and SYDVKM. Trimming removed 2 bases at V and 0 bases at J, with 8 bases between. CDR3 amino acids: CASSLVGSSYEQYF. The CDR3 region has the DNA TGTGCCAGCAGTTTAGTCGGGAGCTCCTACGAGCAGTACTTC.

The chain couples TRBV6-5 to TRBJ1-1; D gene unclear. Germline-derived CDR1 and CDR2 are MNHEY and SVGAGI. CDR3 length: 12 amino acids. V dropped 9 bases and J dropped 5 bases, with 13 bases sitting between them. Here the CDR3 reads CASTTVGTEAFF. The CDR3 DNA is TGTGCCAGTACAACAGTAGGGACTGAAGCTTTCTTT.

The rearrangement uses TRBV15 and TRBJ2-7, with D maybe TRBD2 (7 bases). V was pared by 5 bases and J by 2 bases, with 16 bases between. Per the germline V gene, CDR1 is LNHNV and CDR2 is YYDKDF (reference sequence). The CDR3 spans 15 residues. The CDR3, as DNA: TGTGCCACCAGCCAGAGAACGGGGGGCACCTACGAGCAGTACTTC. It specifies CATSQRTGGTYEQYF.

The chain employs TRBV25-1 and TRBJ1-5; D not certain. The CDR3 spans 13 residues. Germline loops: CDR1 MGHDK, CDR2 SYGVNS. Deletions cut 4 bases from V and 3 bases from J, with 7 bases between. The CDR3 sequence is CASSGGYNQPQHF. CDR3 nucleotides: TGTGCCAGCAGTGGGGGTTACAATCAGCCCCAGCATTTT. Combining the CDR3 with reference TRBV25-1 and TRBJ1-5 gives the whole variable domain EADIYQTPRYLVIGTGKKITLECSQTMGHDKMYWYQQDPGMELHLIHYSYGVNSTEKGDLSSESTVSRIRTEHFPLTLESARPSHTSQYLCASSGGYNQPQHFGDGTRLSIL.

The V call is TRBV11-2, the J call TRBJ2-7; 7 bases are a match to TRBD2. The germline V gene encodes CDR1 SGHAT and CDR2 FQNNGV. Trimming took 5 bases from V and 0 from J; bases not matched to a gene: 7. The CDR3 runs to 15 residues. CDR3 region: CASSPREGGSYEQYF. The DNA for the CDR3 is TGTGCCAGCAGCCCGAGGGAGGGTGGCTCCTACGAGCAGTACTTC.

CDR3 loop: CASSRTGEKEKLFF. The CDR3 DNA reads as TGTGCCAGCAGTCGGACAGGGGAGAAGGAAAAACTGTTTTTT. The chain has TRBV28 and TRBJ1-4; 9 positions match TRBD1. The germline CDR1 and CDR2 sequences are MDHEN and SYDVKM. V lost 5 bases to trimming and J lost 8 bases; unmatched junction nucleotides: 6. This CDR3 is 14 amino acids long.

The rearrangement joins TRBV2 to TRBJ1-1; 7 positions agree with TRBD1. CDR1 is SNHLY, CDR2 FYNNEI, per germline. Losses at the gene ends were 7 bases for V and 7 bases for J; bases not matched to a gene: 9. CDR3 length equals 13 residues. CDR3 region: CASIEGRDSEAFF. In DNA form, the CDR3 reads TGTGCCAGCATTGAGGGGCGGGACAGTGAAGCTTTCTTT.

V is TRBV29-1 and J is TRBJ2-2; 7 bases line up with TRBD2. From germline, CDR1 is SQVTM and CDR2 ANQGSEA. The CDR3 is 15 residues long. Unmatched junction bases numbered 7, after V lost 6 bases and J lost 0 bases. The CDR3 region is CSVRLAGANTGELFF. The DNA for the CDR3 is TGCAGCGTACGACTCGCGGGGGCGAACACCGGGGAGCTGTTTTTT.

V is TRBV5-6 and J is TRBJ1-2; 11 bases agree with TRBD1. Looked up from germline, CDR1 is SGHDT and CDR2 is YYEEEE. The CDR3 sequence is 18 residues long. The trim removed 3 bases at V and 4 bases at J, leaving 14 bases unmatched. The CDR3 DNA follows: TGTGCCAGCAGCTCCAACCCGGGACAGGGGGTACATCCCTATGGCTACACCTTC. Translating gives CASSSNPGQGVHPYGYTF.

This rearrangement joins TRBV6-5 to TRBJ1-3, with no clear D. In germline, CDR1 is MNHEY, CDR2 SVGAGI. With 7 bases removed from V and 7 bases from J, the gap between germline ends came to 11 bases. This CDR3 spans 12 amino acids. The CDR3 spells CASTSPANTIYF. CDR3 DNA: TGTGCCAGCACCTCCCCCGCGAACACCATATATTTT.

This clone was seen once. The chain joins TRBV5-4 to TRBJ1-1; no reliable D call. Germline loops: CDR1 SGHNT, CDR2 YYREEE (reference sequence). This CDR3 is built from 14 residues. The V end lost 2 bases, the J end lost 1 base, and 9 bases lay between the germline ends. The chain's CDR3 is CASSFGWGNTEAFF. Here the CDR3 DNA reads TGTGCCAGCAGCTTCGGATGGGGGAACACTGAAGCTTTCTTT. Drawing the rest from reference TRBV5-4 and TRBJ1-1, the complete variable domain is ETGVTQSPTHLIKTRGQQVTLRCSSQSGHNTVSWYQQALGQGPQFIFQYYREEENGRGNFPPRFSGLQFPNYSSELNVNALELDDSALYLCASSFGWGNTEAFFGQGTRLTVV.

This chain joins TRBV13 and TRBJ2-3, with 10 nucleotides matching TRBD1. V gave up 5 bases and J gave up 4 bases; unmatched junction bases: 6. Germline V lookup: CDR1 PRHDT, CDR2 FYEKMQ (reference sequence). The CDR3 has 15 residues. CDR3 sequence: CASSTQTGGPDTQYF. DNA of the CDR3: TGTGCCAGCAGCACCCAGACAGGGGGCCCAGATACGCAGTATTTT. The full variable domain, its missing parts supplied by reference TRBV13 and TRBJ2-3, is AAGVIQSPRHLIKEKRETATLKCYPIPRHDTVYWYQQGPGQDPQFLISFYEKMQSDKGSIPDRFSAQQFSDYHSELNMSSLELGDSALYFCASSTQTGGPDTQYFGPGTRLTVL.

V is TRBV12-3 or TRBV12-4 and J is TRBJ2-1; D uncertain. CDR3 length: 11 amino acids. Trimming took off 8 bases at V and 4 bases at J, with 6 bases between the two ends. The CDR3 region is CASGRYNEQFF. The CDR3 DNA sequence: TGTGCCAGCGGGCGGTACAATGAGCAGTTCTTC.

This clone was picked up a small number of times. This rearrangement joins TRBV5-4 to TRBJ2-7; D is ambiguous. The germline CDR1 and CDR2 sequences are SGHNT and YYREEE (reference sequence). V dropped 1 base and J dropped 0 bases, with 8 bases sitting between them. CDR3 size: 14 residues. The CDR3: CASSLFGSSYEQYF. The CDR3 DNA reads as TGTGCCAGCAGCTTGTTCGGCAGCTCCTACGAGCAGTACTTC.